The sequence of this T cell receptor beta chain was determined in a study of identical twins. Study-wide points: Sharing of beta out-of-frame sequences by twins showed a weaker excess. Cross-sectional statistics, not tracking of the same donors, supported the conclusions.

TCRdb re-derived calls from the 5' RACE reads in MiXCR, one entry per CDR3 protein. The data hold 640,000 or so distinct CDR3 sequences, with over 5% observed a single time. A note on this clonotype: The target antigen is unknown.

The sequenced material came from naive T cells sorted from blood. The origin of this receptor is a man between 18 and 35 years old in good health.

CDR3 region: CASSLAGVWHNEQFF. In DNA, the CDR3 is TGTGCCAGCAGCTTAGCAGGTGTTTGGCACAATGAGCAGTTCTTC. The gene calls are TRBV7-9 and TRBJ2-1, with unresolved D. This CDR3 spans 15 amino acids. Germline-derived CDR1 and CDR2 are SEHNR and FQNEAQ (reference sequence). V gave up 0 bases and J gave up 5 bases, with 11 bases separating them.